This T cell receptor (beta chain) stems from a study of blood T cell repertoires in COVID-19. Study-level background: Samples representing acute and convalescent COVID-19 were sourced from the United States, Italy and Spain.

Individuals aged about 18 to 100 years were recruited from 20 to 25 US areas. The authors' processing: Estimated nucleated cell counts came from reference gene primer amplification. Produced via immunoSEQ multiplex PCR; TCRdb's table is partial and in-frame only. V and J calls and clone size are given by that table; D and trimming were obtained from the DNA. The sample shows approximately 500,000 clones, around 89% of them seen only once. From germline, CDR1 is SGHVS and CDR2 FNYEAQ. The V end was cut by 2 bases, the J end by 3 bases, with 17 bases between. The CDR3 is 17 residues long. The receptor comes from a middle-aged woman who had recovered from COVID-19. Sequencing was carried out using PBMCs or T cells enriched from blood (not recorded which). The V and J genes are TRBV7-6 and TRBJ2-1; perhaps TRBD2 as D (6 bases). The CDR3, as DNA: TGTGCCAGCAGCTTATTGGTCGGGACTTTCGACTACAATGAGCAGTTCTTC. As protein: CASSLLVGTFDYNEQFF.